Below, 21 T cell receptor beta chains from the same sample are listed, as sequenced in a study of response to subunit inactivated influenza vaccine (dated by TCRdb to about 2018). The method was RT-PCR. Sequenced using an Illumina HiSeq 2500. The public reads were quality trimmed at Q25 with fastp and then assembled into clones with MiXCR by TCRdb, keeping productive beta chains. Rows with a matching CDR3 protein are joined into one entry that keeps the most common DNA and genes. A total of more than 400,000 distinct CDR3 sequences appear in this sample, 9.5% to 13% of them only once. Over 9.5% of the sample is in the top ten clones. Sample time point, as interpreted from the label and publication: 45 to 50 days after influenza vaccine administration. Sequencing was performed on PBMCs from blood, taken about 6 weeks after vaccination. The origin of the receptors is a man between 45 and 60 years old who received an inactivated influenza vaccine. Donor details come from another sample of the same person, matched by shared clones.

This clonotype was counted a few times. The chain couples TRBV5-1 to TRBJ2-5, with 11 bases aligning to TRBD1. Looked up from germline, CDR1 is SGHRS and CDR2 is YFSETQ. V lost 4 bases, J lost 3 bases, and 5 bases stayed unmatched. The CDR3 length is 15 residues. The CDR3 DNA reads as TGCGCCAGCAGCAGGACAGGGGGCGATGAAGAGACCCAGTACTTC. Residues: CASSRTGGDEETQYF.

A few counts support this clonotype. V and J are TRBV10-3 and TRBJ2-2, with TRBD1 matching over 7 bases. Germline V gives CDR1 ENHRY, CDR2 SYGVKD. With V trimmed by 4 bases and J by 7 bases, 6 bases remained unmatched. The length of the CDR3 is 14 residues. The CDR3 here is CAISVGTASGELFF. CDR3 nucleotide sequence: TGTGCCATCAGTGTGGGGACAGCAAGCGGGGAGCTGTTTTTT.

This rearrangement joins TRBV7-2 to TRBJ2-1; 10 nucleotides agree with TRBD2. Per germline, CDR1 SGHTA and CDR2 FQGNSA. The CDR3 has 18 residues. V lost 0 bases and J lost 3; bases outside the gene matches: 8. CDR3 in DNA: TGTGCCAGCAGCTTAGCCTCACCGAGACTAGCGGGCTACAATGAGCAGTTCTTC. Amino acid sequence: CASSLASPRLAGYNEQFF.

This clonotype has only a few counts. This chain joins TRBV12-3 or TRBV12-4 and TRBJ2-1, with D hard to call. Trimming took 8 bases from V and 10 from J, leaving 12 bases between them. CDR3 length: 11 amino acids. The DNA for the CDR3 is TGTGCCAGCGGATGGGTCGGGGAGCAGTTCTTC. Its translation: CASGWVGEQFF.

Remarks on this clonotype: One end of the junction does not line up with germline, which may come from a read error. The chain has TRBV3-1 and TRBJ2-3; the D is unclear. Germline loops: CDR1 LGHDT, CDR2 YNNKEL (reference sequence). This CDR3 is built from 15 residues. The CDR3 here is CASSQDSCLTNTQYF. The CDR3 bases are TGTGCCAGCAGCCAAGATTCCTGCCTCACAAATACGCAGTATTTT.

V and J are TRBV5-1 and TRBJ2-7, with 11 positions matching TRBD2. J lost 5 bases, V lost 0 bases, and 4 bases had no gene match. CDR1 is SGHRS and CDR2 is YFSETQ in the germline V gene. CDR3 length equals 15 residues. The CDR3 nucleotides are TGCGCCAGCAGCTTGGTAGCGGGAGGGCCCCACGAGCAGTACTTC. Translated, it gives CASSLVAGGPHEQYF.

The rearrangement joins TRBV20-1 to TRBJ2-3; D gene uncertain. The V gene's germline CDR1 is DFQATT and CDR2 SNEGSKA (reference sequence). Trimming took 1 base from V and 7 from J, leaving 6 bases between them. This CDR3 has 11 residues. This CDR3 reads CSARVANTQYF. The CDR3 DNA follows: TGCAGTGCTAGAGTGGCGAATACGCAGTATTTT.

The V call is TRBV30, the J call TRBJ2-3; TRBD2 aligns across 7 bases. Unmatched junction bases numbered 8, after V lost 4 bases and J lost 4 bases. This CDR3 spans 14 amino acids. Germline CDR1 is GTSNPN and CDR2 is SVGIG (reference sequence). The CDR3 region has the DNA TGTGCCTGGATAGGTCGCGGGAGAGCAGATACGCAGTATTTT. Its translation is CAWIGRGRADTQYF.

This clonotype was found a few times. V usage is TRBV20-1 and J usage is TRBJ2-1, with 7 nucleotides matching TRBD2. V shed 4 bases, J shed 3 bases, and the junction held 9 bases outside the gene matches. CDR1 and CDR2 (germline): DFQATT, SNEGSKA (reference sequence). The CDR3 is 15 amino acids. The CDR3 DNA is TGCAGTGCTACAGGGCTAGCGGCCTACTACAATGAGCAGTTCTTC. Protein sequence: CSATGLAAYYNEQFF.

A few counts support this clonotype. The chain combines TRBV3-1 with TRBJ2-3; D is ambiguous. CDR3 length: 13 amino acids. The V end was cut by 1 base, the J end by 4 bases, with 6 bases between. Germline lookup yields CDR1 LGHDT and CDR2 YNNKEL (reference sequence). The CDR3 loop is CASSQGASDTQYF. Here the CDR3 DNA reads TGTGCCAGCAGCCAAGGGGCTTCAGATACGCAGTATTTT.

This clonotype was detected many times. The genes are TRBV5-1 and TRBJ1-2; D may be TRBD1 (5 bases). V was cut by 2 bases and J by 3 bases, with 8 bases left in between. The germline V gene has CDR1 SGHRS and CDR2 YFSETQ. CDR3 size: 13 residues. In DNA, the CDR3 is TGCGCCAGCAGCTTTGGGGGAGACTATGGCTACACCTTC. Residues: CASSFGGDYGYTF.

This CDR3 reads CASSQDGYGNTEAFF. CDR3 coding DNA: TGTGCCAGCAGCCAAGATGGGTACGGGAACACTGAAGCTTTCTTT. V usage is TRBV4-2 and J usage is TRBJ1-1; D is undetermined. The V gene's germline CDR1 is LGHNA and CDR2 YNFKEQ. The CDR3 spans 15 residues. Between the trimmed V and J ends, which lost 0 bases and 1 base, there was a span of 9 bases.

The table lists this clonotype with a few counts. The gene calls are TRBV28 and TRBJ2-1, with D perhaps being TRBD1 or TRBD2 (6 bases each). Germline CDR1 and CDR2: MDHEN and SYDVKM. The CDR3 length is 14 residues. Trimming took 10 bases from V and 6 from J, leaving 19 bases between them. CDR3 nucleotide sequence: TGTGCCATCCAAGGGGGGAGTAGGGTCAATGAGCAGTTCTTC. It yields the protein CAIQGGSRVNEQFF.

This clonotype was detected only a few times. The chain recombines TRBV12-3 or TRBV12-4 with TRBJ2-7; 8 nucleotides line up with TRBD2. The CDR3 runs 14 residues. V lost 4 bases and J lost 3; bases outside the gene matches: 5. Here the CDR3 DNA reads TGTGCCAGCAGTTCCTCGGGGGGGAACTACGAGCAGTACTTC. This sequence encodes CASSSSGGNYEQYF.

V is TRBV20-1 and J is TRBJ2-7, with 9 bases that match TRBD2. The CDR3 totals 14 residues. Germline CDR1 is DFQATT and CDR2 is SNEGSKA (reference sequence). V was clipped by 1 base and J by 3 bases; unmatched bases: 4. CDR3 protein: CSARVPAGGYEQYF. In DNA, the CDR3 is TGCAGTGCTAGAGTGCCAGCGGGAGGCTACGAGCAGTACTTC.

The table lists this clonotype with many counts. The chain recombines TRBV20-1 with TRBJ2-3; 9 bases are shared with TRBD1. Trimming took 0 bases from V and 6 from J; bases not matched to a gene: 10. Germline assignment: CDR1 DFQATT and CDR2 SNEGSKA (reference sequence). This CDR3 comprises 16 residues. The CDR3 reads CSARDLRKQGADTQYF. The DNA of the CDR3 is TGCAGTGCTAGAGATCTACGGAAACAGGGGGCCGATACGCAGTATTTT.

The chain is built from TRBV21-1 and TRBJ2-7. TRBV21-1 is marked as a pseudogene. This CDR3 has 12 amino acids. The CDR3 here is CASSGRTNEQYF. The CDR3 DNA reads as TGTGCCAGCAGCGGACGGACCAACGAGCAGTACTTC.

This clonotype occurred a few times. CDR3 sequence reads: CSAPGGRGINTGELFF. The DNA of the CDR3 is TGCAGTGCCCCGGGGGGGCGGGGGATTAACACCGGGGAGCTGTTTTTT. The chain is built from TRBV20-1 and TRBJ2-2; TRBD2 matches at 8 bases. Germline V lookup: CDR1 DFQATT, CDR2 SNEGSKA (reference sequence). The CDR3 length is 16 residues. V dropped 6 bases and J dropped 2; count of bases not matched to a gene: 11.

This clonotype was counted a few times. This chain uses TRBV5-1 with TRBJ2-7, with D unresolved. Germline-derived CDR1 and CDR2 are SGHRS and YFSETQ. The V end lost 4 bases, the J end lost 6 bases, and 14 bases lay between the germline ends. This CDR3 is built from 13 residues. The CDR3 loop is CASSRQVGFEQYF. The CDR3 DNA reads as TGCGCCAGCAGCCGGCAGGTGGGGTTCGAGCAGTACTTC.

This clonotype was seen more than once but under ten times. The V and J genes are TRBV24-1 and TRBJ2-1; possible D gene TRBD1, 5 bases. Germline CDR1 KGHDR, CDR2 SFDVKD. V lost 2 bases and J lost 4, with 20 bases in between. This CDR3 region has 18 residues. CDR3 DNA: TGTGCCACCAGTGATTCCCGTCAGGGTTCGTACCTGTACAATGAGCAGTTCTTC. It codes for CATSDSRQGSYLYNEQFF.

This clonotype was seen ten or more times. The V gene is TRBV12-3 or TRBV12-4, the J gene TRBJ2-2; the D gene could be TRBD1 or TRBD2 (6 bases each). The CDR3 extends over 14 amino acids. V dropped 3 bases and J dropped 7 bases, with 12 bases sitting between them. CDR3 sequence reads: CASSFGGLVGELFF. The CDR3, as DNA: TGTGCCAGCAGTTTCGGGGGCTTGGTCGGGGAGCTGTTTTTT.